This is a list of T cell receptor beta chains from one sample in a study of T-cell reconstitution after alpha-beta-depleted transplantation in children. TCRdb reprocessed the PCR reads with MiXCR, giving one entry per CDR3 protein. The sample consists of about 980,000 distinct CDR3 sequences, under 30% of them appearing once. This specimen consisted of PBMCs, mostly from graft donor cells, obtained 360 days after TCRalphabeta/CD19-depleted stem cell transplant. The receptors were sampled from a boy under two years old who had a stem cell transplant for SCID, so the T cells may come from the graft donor. The conserved cysteine and the conserved F or W are not part of the CDR3 here. Each record gives: clone size, J gene, V gene, CDR3 protein. Rows may omit the clone size; those that give it use once, few, many or a size class.

NA	TRBJ1-1	TRBV20-1	ISYSNTEAF
NA	TRBJ2-7	TRBV2	ASSGLGSYEQY
NA	TRBJ2-3	TRBV28	ASSFRHRGPTDTQY
NA	TRBJ2-7	TRBV6-5	ASSYSRGSLYYEQY
NA	TRBJ1-1	TRBV10-3	AVTPGGVNTEAF
NA	TRBJ2-7	TRBV7-8	ASSFPDRGLFSSEQY
many	TRBJ2-5	TRBV15	ATSRVGTPIQETQY
NA	TRBJ2-1	TRBV6-5	ASRALAGGLNEQF
few	TRBJ2-7	TRBV27	ASRSGRTASYEQY
NA	TRBJ2-1	TRBV30	AWSKNSGSYNEQF
few	TRBJ1-2	TRBV20-1	SAEPPSGGYT
NA	TRBJ2-3	TRBV4-3	ASSLRQGRMDTQY
few	TRBJ2-7	TRBV5-1	ASSLQGGTTYEQY